This T cell receptor (beta chain) was sequenced during a study of blood T cell repertoires in COVID-19. At the level of the study: The cDNA or gDNA used as material had been derived from T cells, B-cell-depleted T cells, or PBMCs.

Produced via immunoSEQ multiplex PCR; TCRdb's table is partial and in-frame only. The sample gives 200,000 to 250,000 clones, 70% to 90% of which show up once; 6.5% to 9% is in the top ten. The germline gives CDR1 SGHTS, CDR2 YDEGEE. CDR3 length equals 12 residues. V lost 4 bases, J lost 6 bases, and 4 bases stayed unmatched. Sequenced input: PBMCs or T cells enriched from blood (not recorded which). The TCR originated in a woman aged 40 to 50 with acute COVID-19. The V and J genes are TRBV5-8 and TRBJ2-7, with TRBD1 identical over 7 bases. CDR3 coding DNA: TGTGCCAGCAGCCCACAGGGGACCGAGCAGTACTTC. Translating it yields CASSPQGTEQYF.